The T cell receptor (beta chain) under discussion was sequenced for a study of spatial heterogeneity in lung cancer. Noted time point: blood at routine non-recurrence follow-up after resection. The input material, whole RNA from tumor, nontumor lung or frozen PBMC, was sequenced unsorted. One entry per CDR3 protein, called by TCRdb with MiXCR from the 5' RACE reads. The sample includes around 110,000 distinct CDR3 sequences, about 12% of them seen just once. Trimming removed 3 bases from V and 5 bases from J, with 16 bases in between. The CDR3 loop spans 15 amino acids. The chain recombines TRBV12-3 or TRBV12-4 with TRBJ2-5; no firm D call. Here the sequenced sample was PBMCs, taken at follow-up. This clonotype was sampled from a male donor with early-stage non-small cell lung cancer. CDR3 DNA: TGTGCCAGCAGTTTCCGCGGCGGTCCGGGTGAGACCCAGTACTTC. Translation gives CASSFRGGPGETQYF.